This T cell receptor (beta chain) appears in the sequencing data of a study of blood T cells in healthy people across ages. Study-level information: The capture of about one barcoded beta molecule per two T cells was achieved by template switching.

Using a J-beta primer mix together with a sample-barcoded 5' primer, a second PCR was run for roughly 7 to 12 cycles. Sequencing yielded, for each sample, at least 3 million paired-end reads carrying CDR3. TCRdb independently ran MiXCR on the 5' RACE reads; one entry per CDR3 protein. In the table there are some 920,000 distinct CDR3 sequences, around 54% of which are singletons. Trimming stripped 0 bases from V and 7 bases from J, with 14 bases between. The length of the CDR3 is 15 residues. The V gene's germline CDR1 is MNHEY and CDR2 SMNVEV (reference sequence). The material sequenced was blood. This TCR was recovered from a woman aged 60 to 75 in good health. This chain joins TRBV27 and TRBJ2-3; maybe TRBD2 (6 bases). The CDR3 is CASSLSSGVGYTQYF. For the CDR3, the DNA is TGTGCCAGCAGTTTATCTTCGGGAGTGGGTTATACGCAGTATTTT.